Listed here are 10 T cell receptor beta chains from one sample, sequenced in a study of beta chain features in type 1 diabetes. These receptors lack a known antigen. Expressed TCRB transcripts got sequenced, as all isolated RNA was reverse transcribed. TCRdb keeps only in-frame clones here, not all; method: immunoSEQ multiplex PCR. Found here are approximately 43,000 clones, 60% to 75% of them singletons; the top ten hold over 1.5%. Study results and caveats: Significant though moderate, a shortening of TCRB CDR3s appeared in all four CD4+ subsets of Type 1 diabetes patients.

The sequenced material came from Tregs from blood. The receptors here all came from a man aged 25-45 years with type 1 diabetes. Some clones in this sample may be carry-over from other donors' samples.

This chain joins TRBV27 and TRBJ1-1; 8 bases match TRBD1. V was pared by 7 bases and J by 8 bases, with 15 bases of the junction left unmatched. Germline assignment: CDR1 MNHEY and CDR2 SMNVEV (reference sequence). This CDR3 has 15 residues. The CDR3 DNA sequence: TGTGCCAGCAAACCCCACCAGACAGGGGAAGTGGAAGCTTTCTTT. Translated, it gives CASKPHQTGEVEAFF.

This clone occurred a few times. The gene calls are TRBV5-8 and TRBJ2-1, with 8 bases matching TRBD2. The CDR3 extends over 15 amino acids. In germline, CDR1 is SGHTS, CDR2 YDEGEE. V lost 2 bases, J lost 8 bases, and 9 bases stayed unmatched. CDR3 in amino acids: CASSFNQRGYDEQFF. CDR3 in DNA: TGTGCCAGCAGCTTCAACCAGCGGGGGTACGATGAGCAGTTCTTC. The whole variable domain, filled in from reference TRBV5-8 and TRBJ2-1, reads EAGVTQSPTHLIKTRGQQATLRCSPISGHTSVYWYQQALGLGLQFLLWYDEGEERNRGNFPPRFSGRQFPNYSSELNVNALELEDSALYLCASSFNQRGYDEQFFGPGTRLTVL.

This clone was seen only once. V and J are TRBV2 and TRBJ2-7; D is undetermined. Trimming removed 2 bases at V and 2 bases at J, with 7 bases between. Germline CDR1 is SNHLY and CDR2 is FYNNEI. This CDR3 is 13 amino acids long. The CDR3 is CASSESFPYEQYF. The DNA of the CDR3 is TGTGCCAGCAGTGAATCTTTCCCCTACGAGCAGTACTTC.

The rearrangement links TRBV7-2 to TRBJ2-7, with D possibly TRBD1 on 7 matching bases. The V gene lost 5 bases and the J gene lost 1 base, with 12 bases spanning the gap. The CDR3 totals 14 residues. Germline CDR1 is SGHTA and CDR2 is FQGNSA. CDR3 amino acids: CASSKTGRSYEQYF. The CDR3 DNA reads TGTGCCAGCAGCAAGACAGGGAGGTCCTACGAGCAGTACTTC.

This rearrangement joins TRBV7-9 to TRBJ2-3; TRBD1 is a possible D gene (6 bases). Trimming removed 7 bases from V and 0 bases from J, with 17 bases in between. Germline CDR1 is SEHNR and CDR2 is FQNEAQ (reference sequence). CDR3 size: 16 residues. The CDR3 loop reads CASTPARTASTDTQYF. CDR3 DNA sequence: TGTGCCAGCACTCCGGCGAGGACAGCCAGCACAGATACGCAGTATTTT.

CDR3 sequence reads: CASSFRPDFEQFF. In nucleotides, the CDR3 is TGCGCCAGCAGCTTCCGCCCCGACTTTGAGCAGTTCTTC. The chain couples TRBV5-1 to TRBJ2-1; D not resolved. Trimming shortened V by 2 bases and J by 9 bases, and 12 bases separated the two germline ends. The CDR3 sequence is 13 residues long. Looked up from germline, CDR1 is SGHRS and CDR2 is YFSETQ.

The chain uses TRBV7-2 and TRBJ2-2; D remains ambiguous. Germline V gene lookup returns CDR1 SGHTA and CDR2 FQGNSA. Trimming cost V 1 base and J 6 bases, with 6 bases left between them. The CDR3 spans 13 residues. This CDR3 is CASSLEPPGELFF. CDR3 sequence (DNA): TGTGCCAGCAGCTTAGAGCCGCCCGGGGAGCTGTTTTTT.

The chain is built from TRBV6-1 and TRBJ1-5; D remains ambiguous. Trimming stripped 3 bases from V and 0 bases from J, with 6 bases between. The V gene's germline CDR1 is MNHNS and CDR2 SASEGT. This CDR3 spans 14 amino acids. The CDR3, as DNA: TGTGCCAGCAGTGATCAGTATAGCAATCAGCCCCAGCATTTT. It yields the protein CASSDQYSNQPQHF.

This clone was seen a handful of times. The genes are TRBV9 and TRBJ1-4, with a possible D match to TRBD1 (5 bases). Trimming took 0 bases from V and 7 from J, leaving 13 bases between them. The CDR3 is 15 amino acids. Germline CDR1 reads SGDLS; CDR2 reads YYNGEE. The chain's CDR3 is CASSVVGAVGEKLFF. The CDR3 nucleotides read TGTGCCAGCAGCGTAGTTGGGGCAGTGGGTGAAAAACTGTTTTTT.

The chain couples TRBV4-1 to TRBJ2-2, with TRBD1 matching 8 bases. The CDR3 contains 16 residues. Trimming took 4 bases from V and 2 from J; bases not matched to a gene: 6. Looked up from germline, CDR1 is MGHRA and CDR2 is YSYEKL. CDR3: CASSRRQGPNTGELFF. The CDR3 DNA reads TGCGCCAGCAGCCGCCGACAGGGGCCAAACACCGGGGAGCTGTTTTTT.